These 27 T cell receptor beta chains came from one sample sequenced in a study of OX40 agonist ivuxolimab in advanced cancers. Method: immunoSEQ multiplex PCR; TCRdb's copy keeps in-frame clones and lacks some. This table holds some 57,000 clones, more than 65% found once. The sample in question was CD4+ or CD8+ T cells sorted from blood, obtained in a trial of the OX40 agonist ivuxolimab. These TCRs come from an adult with an advanced solid tumor such as melanoma, head and neck, liver or kidney cancer.

The chain is built from TRBV30 and TRBJ2-1; D is tentatively TRBD1 or TRBD2 (6 bases each). V shed 2 bases and J shed 10 bases, with 9 bases lying between them. This CDR3 region has 11 residues. Germline CDR1 and CDR2: GTSNPN and SVGIG (reference sequence). The CDR3 DNA is TGTGCCTGGAGTCTAGGGGGGGAGCAGTTCTTC. Protein product: CAWSLGGEQFF.

This clone was counted between two and nine times. J is TRBJ1-3 and V is TRBV18; 8 nucleotides line up with TRBD1. V was pared by 1 base and J by 3 bases, with 8 bases of the junction left unmatched. Per the germline V gene, CDR1 is KGHSH and CDR2 is LQKENI. The CDR3 extends over 17 amino acids. The CDR3 DNA is TGTGCCAGCTCACCACAACTTCAAACAGGGGGTGGAAACACCATATATTTT. Translating it yields CASSPQLQTGGGNTIYF. The whole variable domain, filled in from reference TRBV18 and TRBJ1-3, reads NAGVMQNPRHLVRRRGQEARLRCSPMKGHSHVYWYRQLPEEGLKFMVYLQKENIIDESGMPKERFSAEFPKEGPSILRIQQVVRGDSAAYFCASSPQLQTGGGNTIYFGEGSWLTVV.

This clone has a handful of counts. The chain combines TRBV7-7 with TRBJ2-3, with D possibly being TRBD1 or TRBD2 (5 bases each). Germline V CDR1 and CDR2: SSHAT, FNYEAQ (reference sequence). V was clipped by 4 bases and J by 4 bases, with 15 bases between them. The CDR3 is 15 amino acids. CDR3 region: CASSSSLGTADTQYF. In nucleotides, the CDR3 is TGTGCCAGCAGCTCATCTCTGGGGACGGCAGATACGCAGTATTTT.

In its sample, this clone was seen a few times. J is TRBJ2-7 and V is TRBV19; D is unclear. The CDR3 is made up of 13 amino acids. Germline V gives CDR1 LNHDA, CDR2 SQIVND (reference sequence). The ends were cut back, 6 bases at V and 1 base at J, with 10 bases in the middle. Here the CDR3 reads CASRSPISYEQYF. The CDR3 nucleotides read TGTGCCAGTAGGAGCCCCATATCCTACGAGCAGTACTTC.

This clone was found once. The rearrangement joins TRBV29-1 to TRBJ2-2; TRBD1 might be the D (6 bases). CDR3 length: 13 amino acids. Trimming cost V 6 bases and J 3 bases, with 11 bases left between them. Germline CDR1 reads SQVTM; CDR2 reads ANQGSEA. The chain's CDR3 is CSVNRQDTGELFF. The CDR3 DNA follows: TGCAGCGTCAATAGACAGGACACCGGGGAGCTGTTTTTT.

The chain is built from TRBV4-1 and TRBJ2-2; the D gene is possibly TRBD2 (5 bases). Germline loops: CDR1 MGHRA, CDR2 YSYEKL. The V end was cut by 3 bases, the J end by 0 bases, with 17 bases between. CDR3 length: 18 residues. The CDR3 DNA sequence: TGCGCCAGCAGCCAGCCAGAGCGGATCCGGTCGAACACCGGGGAGCTGTTTTTT. Protein product: CASSQPERIRSNTGELFF.

The chain uses TRBV27 and TRBJ2-7; 9 bases fit TRBD1. Germline-derived CDR1 and CDR2 are MNHEY and SMNVEV (reference sequence). The CDR3 has 16 residues. V was clipped by 8 bases and J by 5 bases; unmatched bases: 16. CDR3 in amino acids: CASRVLGAGQGNEQYF. The CDR3 nucleotides are TGTGCCAGCCGCGTGTTGGGAGCAGGACAGGGGAACGAGCAGTACTTC.

The chain has TRBV5-1 and TRBJ2-2; possible D gene TRBD1, 6 bases. Germline assignment: CDR1 SGHRS and CDR2 YFSETQ. With 2 bases removed from V and 4 bases from J, the gap between germline ends came to 12 bases. This CDR3 is built from 15 residues. Here the CDR3 reads CASSFLQGTTGELFF. The CDR3 coding sequence is TGCGCCAGCAGCTTCCTACAGGGTACCACCGGGGAGCTGTTTTTT.

This clone was observed a few times. The J gene is TRBJ2-2, the V gene TRBV11-2, with 11 bases aligning to TRBD2. The trim removed 4 bases at V and 5 bases at J, leaving 0 bases unmatched. CDR1 is SGHAT and CDR2 is FQNNGV in the germline V gene. The CDR3 runs 14 residues. In DNA, the CDR3 is TGTGCCAGCAGCTGGACTAGCGGGACCGGGGAGCTGTTTTTT. It codes for CASSWTSGTGELFF.

CDR3 in amino acids: CASSFREDTEAFF. CDR3 coding DNA: TGTGCCAGCAGCTTCAGGGAGGACACTGAAGCTTTCTTT. The chain joins TRBV11-2 to TRBJ1-1, with a possible D match to TRBD1 (5 bases). V lost 3 bases, J lost 3 bases, and 8 bases lay in between. Germline assignment: CDR1 SGHAT and CDR2 FQNNGV. The CDR3 extends over 13 amino acids.

The rearrangement links TRBV30 to TRBJ2-5; D gene uncertain. The CDR3 sequence is 12 residues long. From germline, CDR1 is GTSNPN and CDR2 SVGIG (reference sequence). V lost 0 bases and J lost 5, with 7 bases in between. CDR3 sequence reads: CAWSVNGETQYF. In DNA form, the CDR3 reads TGTGCCTGGAGTGTAAACGGGGAGACCCAGTACTTC.

The CDR3 loop reads CASSMNRDETQYF. As DNA, the CDR3 is TGTGCCAGTAGTATGAACAGGGACGAGACCCAGTACTTC. This chain links TRBV19 with TRBJ2-5; D perhaps matches TRBD1 (6 bases). The V and J ends lost 3 bases and 5 bases respectively, with 10 bases between them. Germline V gives CDR1 LNHDA, CDR2 SQIVND (reference sequence). The length of the CDR3 is 13 residues.

The chain employs TRBV12-1 and TRBJ2-1; TRBD2 reflects the table's D call only, with no check against the DNA. TRBV12-1 counts as a pseudogene. This CDR3 spans 15 amino acids. The CDR3 region is CASSFADSGRQRQFF. CDR3 sequence (DNA): TGTGCCAGCAGCTTTGCAGATAGCGGGAGGCAGAGGCAGTTCTTC.

Of note for this clone: Relative to the germline gene, one junction end is altered; a read error may explain this. The chain is built from TRBV28 and TRBJ2-7, with 7 bases lining up with TRBD1. Germline CDR1 reads MDHEN; CDR2 reads SYDVKM. The length of the CDR3 is 13 residues. CDR3 amino acids: CASSLVGTDEQCF. The CDR3 region has the DNA TGTGCCAGCAGTTTAGTCGGGACAGACGAGCAGTGCTTC. Combining the CDR3 with reference TRBV28 and TRBJ2-7 gives the whole variable domain DVKVTQSSRYLVKRTGEKVFLECVQDMDHENMFWYRQDPGLGLRLIYFSYDVKMKEKGDIPEGYSVSREKKERFSLILESASTNQTSMYLCASSLVGTDEQCFGPGTRLTVT.

The CDR3 DNA is TGTGCCAGCAGTTTTAGTAAGACCCGGGAGATCCACGAGCAGTACTTC. The encoded protein is CASSFSKTREIHEQYF. V gene TRBV28 combines with J gene TRBJ2-7; tentative D call: TRBD2 (6 bases). CDR1 is MDHEN and CDR2 is SYDVKM in the germline V gene. V was cut by 3 bases and J by 5 bases, with 20 bases left in between. This CDR3 region has 16 residues.

This chain joins TRBV6-1 and TRBJ2-7, with 9 bases that match TRBD2. After removal of 1 base from V and 7 bases from J, the junction contained 2 bases not matched to a gene. The CDR3 spans 13 residues. Germline V lookup: CDR1 MNHNS, CDR2 SASEGT. The CDR3: CASSEEGLAEQYF. The CDR3 bases are TGTGCCAGCAGTGAAGAGGGACTAGCAGAGCAGTACTTC.

The V call is TRBV10-1, the J call TRBJ2-7; 9 nucleotides line up with TRBD1. Germline V gene lookup returns CDR1 WNHNN and CDR2 SYGVQD (reference sequence). V lost 8 bases to trimming and J lost 7 bases; unmatched junction nucleotides: 9. This CDR3 is built from 13 residues. CDR3 DNA sequence: TGCGCCAGCGGTCGGGACAGGGACGGTGAGCAGTACTTC. Encoded protein: CASGRDRDGEQYF.

The rearrangement joins TRBV27 to TRBJ2-5; D uncertain. This CDR3 has 13 amino acids. Trimming removed 2 bases from V and 1 base from J, with 5 bases in between. Germline lookup yields CDR1 MNHEY and CDR2 SMNVEV (reference sequence). DNA for the CDR3: TGTGCCAGCAGTTTAGCGGTCCAAGAGACCCAGTACTTC. Its translation is CASSLAVQETQYF.

This chain links TRBV9 with TRBJ2-2; 11 bases are a match to TRBD2. The CDR3 spans 16 residues. With 4 bases clipped from V and 0 bases from J, the junction kept 2 bases outside the gene matches. Looked up from germline, CDR1 is SGDLS and CDR2 is YYNGEE. This chain's CDR3 is CASSQGLAANTGELFF. For the CDR3, the DNA is TGTGCCAGCAGCCAGGGACTAGCGGCGAACACCGGGGAGCTGTTTTTT. Variable domain in full (rest from reference TRBV9 and TRBJ2-2): DSGVTQTPKHLITATGQRVTLRCSPRSGDLSVYWYQQSLDQGLQFLIQYYNGEERAKGNILERFSAQQFPDLHSELNLSSLELGDSALYFCASSQGLAANTGELFFGEGSRLTVL.

The chain employs TRBV7-9 and TRBJ2-7, with TRBD1 identical over 10 bases. From germline, CDR1 is SEHNR and CDR2 FQNEAQ (reference sequence). The CDR3 sequence is 15 residues long. Losses at the gene ends were 3 bases for V and 0 bases for J; bases not matched to a gene: 2. CDR3 protein: CASSLGQGNSYEQYF. As DNA, the CDR3 is TGTGCCAGCAGCTTGGGACAGGGGAACTCCTACGAGCAGTACTTC.

The chain combines TRBV19 with TRBJ2-2; D perhaps matches TRBD2 (5 bases). The CDR3 totals 16 residues. The V end was cut by 7 bases, the J end by 5 bases, with 20 bases between. Germline CDR1 and CDR2: LNHDA and SQIVND (reference sequence). The chain's CDR3 is CASTSGFRFVTGELFF. In DNA form, the CDR3 reads TGTGCCAGTACCTCGGGGTTTAGGTTCGTTACCGGGGAGCTGTTTTTT.

V gene TRBV4-1 combines with J gene TRBJ2-4; 11 nucleotides line up with TRBD1. The CDR3 has 14 residues. CDR1 and CDR2 from the germline V gene are MGHRA and YSYEKL. V was pared by 4 bases and J by 6 bases, with 2 bases of the junction left unmatched. This chain's CDR3 is CASSPGQGGNIQYF. As DNA, the CDR3 is TGCGCCAGCAGCCCGGGACAGGGGGGAAACATTCAGTACTTC.

This clone was seen just once. The rearrangement uses TRBV11-2 and TRBJ1-5, with 7 bases that match TRBD1. This CDR3 is 15 amino acids long. Germline V lookup: CDR1 SGHAT, CDR2 FQNNGV. With V trimmed by 5 bases and J by 4 bases, 8 bases remained unmatched. The CDR3 bases are TGTGCCAGCAGCATAACAGGGGAGGGAAATCAGCCCCAGCATTTT. It specifies CASSITGEGNQPQHF. Drawing the rest from reference TRBV11-2 and TRBJ1-5, the complete variable domain is EAGVAQSPRYKIIEKRQSVAFWCNPISGHATLYWYQQILGQGPKLLIQFQNNGVVDDSQLPKDRFSAERLKGVDSTLKIQPAKLEDSAVYLCASSITGEGNQPQHFGDGTRLSIL.

The chain carries TRBV7-2 and TRBJ2-7, with TRBD1 matching over 12 bases. With V trimmed by 2 bases and J by 4 bases, 6 bases remained unmatched. Germline CDR1 SGHTA, CDR2 FQGNSA. The CDR3 has 16 amino acids. CDR3 sequence reads: CASSLFGTGGAYEQYF. The CDR3 nucleotides read TGTGCCAGCAGCTTATTCGGGACAGGGGGCGCGTACGAGCAGTACTTC.

The chain recombines TRBV10-2 with TRBJ2-1; D unclear. Germline lookup yields CDR1 WSHSY and CDR2 SAAADI. With 0 bases removed from V and 0 bases from J, the gap between germline ends came to 6 bases. The CDR3 consists of 15 residues. The CDR3 region is CASSESLSSYNEQFF. CDR3 coding DNA: TGCGCCAGCAGTGAGTCCCTGAGCTCCTACAATGAGCAGTTCTTC.

This sequence joins TRBV6-6 and TRBJ2-3; no clear D. V was trimmed by 5 bases and J by 3 bases, leaving 3 bases between them. This CDR3 is 11 amino acids long. Germline V gives CDR1 MNHNY, CDR2 SVGAGI (reference sequence). The CDR3 DNA follows: TGTGCCAGCAGTCAAACAGATACGCAGTATTTT. It yields the protein CASSQTDTQYF.

The rearrangement uses TRBV28 and TRBJ2-5; 10 nucleotides agree with TRBD2. The ends lost 8 bases at V and 0 bases at J; junction bases unmatched: 30. Germline V gives CDR1 MDHEN, CDR2 SYDVKM. There are 23 residues in the CDR3. CDR3 sequence: CASVRSPGPKTSGWPWYQETQYF. The CDR3 DNA sequence: TGTGCCAGCGTAAGATCCCCGGGACCAAAGACTAGCGGGTGGCCGTGGTACCAAGAGACCCAGTACTTC.